This is a list of T cell receptor beta chains from one sample in a study of shared clonotypes between healthy human individuals. Assay: immunoSEQ multiplex PCR; the TCRdb copy retains only in-frame clones and omits some. The sample has a few million clones; over 90% are singletons. The sequencing input was naive CD4+ T cells from PBMCs. These receptors originate from a man aged 18 to 30 in good health. Some clones in this sample may be carry-over from other donors' samples. The CDR3 runs from the conserved cysteine through the conserved F or W. A D gene is named only where the DNA matches it firmly. Expanded clones are given a class, and other clones once, few, many or no size at all.

V gene	D gene	clone size	J gene	CDR3 length	CDR3 DNA	CDR3 protein
TRBV19	NA	NA	TRBJ2-2	12	TGTGCCAGTAGTTCCAACACCGGGGAGCTGTTTTTT	CASSSNTGELFF
TRBV5-4	TRBD2	NA	TRBJ2-7	15	TGTGCCAGCAGCTTAGTTTCCCCCGGGGGGGACAATACATCCTTC	CASSLVSPGGDNTSF
TRBV5-1	TRBD2	NA	TRBJ2-2	16	TGCGCCAGCAGCTTACTAGCGGGAGAGAATGCCGGGGAGCTGTTTTTT	CASSLLAGENAGELFF
TRBV21-1	NA	NA	TRBJ2-7	14	TGTGCCAGCAGCAATCCACAGGGAATTTACGAGCAGTACTTC	CASSNPQGIYEQYF
TRBV18	NA	few	TRBJ1-5	14	TGTGCCAGCTCACCATCGACCACGGGTCAGCCCCAGCATTTT	CASSPSTTGQPQHF
TRBV2	NA	NA	TRBJ1-2	12	TGTGCCAGCAGTGTATCGGTGACGGGCTACACCTTC	CASSVSVTGYTF
TRBV9	NA	NA	TRBJ1-4	14	TGTGCCAGCAGCGTAGACCTTGGGAGTGAAAAACTGTTTTTT	CASSVDLGSEKLFF
TRBV9	TRBD1	NA	TRBJ1-3	15	TGTGCCAGCAGCGCCACGGGGACAGTCGGAAACACCATATATTTT	CASSATGTVGNTIYF
TRBV6-1	NA	once	TRBJ2-5	14	TGTGCCAGCAGGGAGCCAGGCCTTTTAGAGACCCAGTACTTC	CASREPGLLETQYF
TRBV28	NA	NA	TRBJ2-5	16	TGTGCCAGCAGTTCCCCGGGGCAGGGAGGTTTGGAGACCCAGTACTTC	CASSSPGQGGLETQYF